The 26 T cell receptor beta chains below were found in one sample sequenced in a study of T-cell reconstitution after alpha-beta-depleted transplantation in children. Unique molecular identifiers were built into the TCRbeta library. Each CDR3 protein gets one entry after TCRdb re-called the PCR reads with MiXCR. The sample has 600,000 to 700,000 distinct CDR3 sequences; about an eighth are singletons. The material was PBMCs, obtained before TCRalphabeta/CD19-depleted stem cell transplant. The origin of the receptors is a girl aged 2 to 9 with congenital amegakaryocytic thrombocytopenia, due to receive a stem cell transplant.

This chain connects TRBV14 to TRBJ1-4; D unresolved. The CDR3 totals 15 residues. The germline gives CDR1 SGHDN, CDR2 FVKESK. With 0 bases removed from V and 5 bases from J, the gap between germline ends came to 10 bases. The CDR3 reads CASSQDLFHNEKLFF. Written as DNA, the CDR3 is TGTGCCAGCAGCCAAGATCTCTTTCACAATGAAAAACTGTTTTTT. Full variable domain (missing parts from reference TRBV14 and TRBJ1-4): EAGVTQFPSHSVIEKGQTVTLRCDPISGHDNLYWYRRVMGKEIKFLLHFVKESKQDESGMPNNRFLAERTGGTYSTLKVQPAELEDSGVYFCASSQDLFHNEKLFFGSGTQLSVL.

In this sample, this clonotype turned up a few times. The rearrangement joins TRBV19 to TRBJ2-1; 14 positions agree with TRBD2. The CDR3 runs to 19 residues. V lost 6 bases, J lost 2 bases, and 12 bases stayed unmatched. Per germline, CDR1 LNHDA and CDR2 SQIVND (reference sequence). The DNA for the CDR3 is TGTGCCAGTAGCCCGGGACTAGCGGGAGAAGGTAGGCCCTACAATGAGCAGTTCTTC. This encodes CASSPGLAGEGRPYNEQFF.

CDR3 protein: CASSPGIGTAYEQYF. CDR3 in DNA: TGTGCCAGTAGTCCCGGCATCGGGACAGCCTACGAGCAGTACTTC. This chain joins TRBV19 and TRBJ2-7; 7 bases map to TRBD1. The V and J ends lost 5 bases and 2 bases, in that order; junction bases with no gene match: 9. Germline V gene data show CDR1 as LNHDA and CDR2 as SQIVND (reference sequence). The CDR3 totals 15 residues. Filled out from reference TRBV19 and TRBJ2-7, the complete variable domain reads DGGITQSPKYLFRKEGQNVTLSCEQNLNHDAMYWYRQDPGQGLRLIYYSQIVNDFQKGDIAEGYSVSREKKESFPLTVTSAQKNPTAFYLCASSPGIGTAYEQYFGPGTRLTVT.

The rearrangement links TRBV29-1 to TRBJ2-4; TRBD2 is a possible D gene (5 bases). V shed 4 bases and J shed 3 bases, with 10 bases lying between them. The CDR3 covers 13 residues. Germline V gene data show CDR1 as SQVTM and CDR2 as ANQGSEA. CDR3 nucleotides: TGCAGCGTTGGGTGGGCGGGCAAAAACATTCAGTACTTC. It specifies CSVGWAGKNIQYF.

The genes are TRBV30 and TRBJ2-7, with 7 positions matching TRBD1. The V gene's germline CDR1 is GTSNPN and CDR2 SVGIG (reference sequence). The CDR3 has 13 residues. With 0 bases clipped from V and 10 bases from J, the junction kept 9 bases outside the gene matches. The CDR3 loop reads CAWSVRGQRTQYF. The CDR3 DNA follows: TGTGCCTGGAGTGTACGGGGACAGAGAACACAGTACTTC.

This clonotype was counted many times. The chain recombines TRBV20-1 with TRBJ2-5; D unclear. V lost 4 bases and J 4 bases, leaving 13 bases between the germline ends. There are 13 residues in the CDR3. Germline CDR1 and CDR2: DFQATT and SNEGSKA (reference sequence). The CDR3 spells CSAKVASVETQYF. Here the CDR3 DNA reads TGCAGTGCTAAGGTCGCCTCTGTAGAGACCCAGTACTTC.

This clonotype was counted many times. This sequence joins TRBV5-6 and TRBJ1-1; D is perhaps TRBD1 (5 bases). The V end lost 4 bases, the J end lost 11 bases, and 18 bases lay between the germline ends. The CDR3 sequence is 13 residues long. CDR1 is SGHDT, CDR2 YYEEEE, per germline. CDR3 sequence reads: CASSTVLWGEAFF. The CDR3 DNA is TGTGCCAGCAGCACAGTCCTTTGGGGGGAGGCTTTCTTT.

This clonotype has at least ten counts. V gene TRBV12-1 combines with J gene TRBJ2-7. TRBV12-1 is annotated as a pseudogene. The CDR3 extends over 15 amino acids. The CDR3: CASRTPPREKYEQYF. CDR3 in DNA: TGTGCCAGCAGAACTCCACCGAGAGAAAAATACGAGCAGTACTTC.

This clonotype has just a few counts. The gene calls are TRBV20-1 and TRBJ1-2; D is uncertain. CDR3 length: 15 residues. Germline V gene lookup returns CDR1 DFQATT and CDR2 SNEGSKA (reference sequence). V was cut by 0 bases and J by 0 bases, with 11 bases left in between. CDR3 loop: CSARDLGSPNYGYTF. The CDR3 DNA sequence: TGCAGTGCTAGAGATCTGGGGAGTCCTAACTATGGCTACACCTTC.

This clonotype was seen many times. This rearrangement joins TRBV7-3 to TRBJ1-2, with D unclear. The germline V gene has CDR1 SGHTA and CDR2 FQGTGA. Deletions cut 5 bases from V and 6 bases from J, with 19 bases between. The CDR3 has 15 residues. The CDR3 DNA is TGTGCCAGCAGCCGTTTTGGGGTACCCCGGGATGGCTACACCTTC. As protein: CASSRFGVPRDGYTF. The full variable domain, in which reference TRBV7-3 and TRBJ1-2 provide the parts outside the CDR3, is GAGVSQTPSNKVTEKGKYVELRCDPISGHTALYWYRQSLGQGPEFLIYFQGTGAADDSGLPNDRFFAVRPEGSVSTLKIQRTERGDSAVYLCASSRFGVPRDGYTFGSGTRLTVV.

This clonotype was seen ten or more times. V is TRBV12-3 or TRBV12-4 and J is TRBJ1-5; 11 bases fit TRBD1. This CDR3 is 16 amino acids long. Trimming cost V 4 bases and J 5 bases; bases outside gene matches: 7. The CDR3 sequence is CASSSPDRGPYQPQHF. CDR3 DNA sequence: TGTGCCAGCAGTTCCCCGGACAGGGGGCCGTATCAGCCCCAGCATTTT.

Of note for this clonotype: A much larger clone sits a single nucleotide away, making a read error possible. As the CDR3 is not closed by the conserved phenylalanine or tryptophan, this likely results from a read error. J is TRBJ2-7 and V is TRBV5-1, with D unclear. The CDR3 totals 15 residues. The V end was cut by 2 bases, the J end by 0 bases, with 12 bases between. Germline lookup yields CDR1 SGHRS and CDR2 YFSETQ. The CDR3 here is CASSLATVSSYEQYL. CDR3 nucleotide sequence: TGCGCCAGCAGCTTAGCTACAGTAAGCTCCTACGAGCAGTACTTG.

This clonotype was counted at least ten times. The rearrangement joins TRBV12-3 or TRBV12-4 to TRBJ2-7; weak D call: TRBD2 (6 bases). V gave up 3 bases and J gave up 3 bases, with 12 bases separating them. The CDR3 is 14 residues long. The CDR3 spells CASSFGGLLYEQYF. In nucleotides, the CDR3 is TGTGCCAGCAGTTTTGGGGGACTCCTCTACGAGCAGTACTTC.

This clonotype showed up many times. The genes are TRBV12-3 or TRBV12-4 and TRBJ2-2; D remains unclear. V lost 1 base to trimming and J lost 1 base, with 7 bases between them. The CDR3 is 15 amino acids. CDR3 in amino acids: CASSLDSWNTGELFF. The CDR3 bases are TGTGCCAGCAGTTTAGACAGCTGGAACACCGGGGAGCTGTTTTTT.

This clonotype was seen at least ten times. The genes are TRBV28 and TRBJ1-4; no definite D call. The CDR3 runs to 15 residues. V lost 5 bases and J 3 bases, leaving 13 bases between the germline ends. Germline values: CDR1 MDHEN, CDR2 SYDVKM. The CDR3 DNA reads as TGTGCCAGCAGTACCGACTGGGAATCTAATGAAAAACTGTTTTTT. As protein: CASSTDWESNEKLFF.

This clonotype showed up just a few times. V gene TRBV5-1 combines with J gene TRBJ2-2, with 8 nucleotides matching TRBD1. Germline CDR1 and CDR2: SGHRS and YFSETQ. Trimming took 4 bases from V and 4 from J; bases not matched to a gene: 6. This CDR3 region has 15 residues. This CDR3 reads CASSLWTGSTGELFF. CDR3 coding DNA: TGCGCCAGCAGCCTATGGACAGGGAGCACCGGGGAGCTGTTTTTT.

As for this clonotype: A much bigger clone sits one base away, suggesting this may be a read error. The V and J genes are TRBV15 and TRBJ2-3, with D hard to call. Germline V gene lookup returns CDR1 LNHNV and CDR2 YYDKDF (reference sequence). The CDR3 loop spans 13 amino acids. CDR3 loop: CASSRPPGDTQYF. In DNA, the CDR3 is TGTGCCTCCAGCAGGCCCCCCGGGGATACGCAGTATTTT.

This clonotype was counted between two and nine times. This chain connects TRBV5-1 to TRBJ2-6, with D unclear. Germline assignment: CDR1 SGHRS and CDR2 YFSETQ. The CDR3 contains 16 residues. Trimming pared 0 bases from V and 4 bases from J, leaving 11 bases between. CDR3: CASSLAPSTGANVLTF. In DNA form, the CDR3 reads TGCGCCAGCAGCTTGGCCCCCTCGACAGGGGCCAACGTCCTGACTTTC.

This clonotype has more than one count but fewer than ten. The V and J genes are TRBV10-2 and TRBJ2-5, with no clear D. V was clipped by 4 bases and J by 4 bases, with 19 bases between them. CDR1 is WSHSY and CDR2 is SAAADI in the germline V gene. The CDR3 sequence is 16 residues long. CDR3 in DNA: TGCGCCAGCAGTGGGTTCGAGTCCCAATACGGAGAGACCCAGTACTTC. Translated, it gives CASSGFESQYGETQYF.

The chain is built from TRBV29-1 and TRBJ2-3; D tentatively fits TRBD1 or TRBD2 (5 bases each). There are 13 residues in the CDR3. Germline-derived CDR1 and CDR2 are SQVTM and ANQGSEA. V was shortened by 5 bases and J by 2 bases, with 11 bases between the two germline ends. CDR3 residues: CSVRGRATDTQYF. In DNA form, the CDR3 reads TGCAGCGTTCGGGGCAGGGCCACAGATACGCAGTATTTT.

DNA of the CDR3: TGTGCCACCAGCAGAGATATGGAGTTGGGGCGCGGCTACACCTTC. Amino acids: CATSRDMELGRGYTF. The rearrangement uses TRBV15 and TRBJ1-2; tentatively, D is TRBD1 (5 bases). Germline loops: CDR1 LNHNV, CDR2 YYDKDF (reference sequence). With 0 bases removed from V and 8 bases from J, the gap between germline ends came to 16 bases. CDR3 length equals 15 residues.

The chain's CDR3 is CASSSRLAGGRGNEQFF. DNA of the CDR3: TGTGCCAGTAGTTCCCGACTAGCGGGAGGGCGGGGCAATGAGCAGTTCTTC. This chain joins TRBV19 and TRBJ2-1; 14 bases align to TRBD2. CDR1 LNHDA and CDR2 SQIVND come from the germline V gene (reference sequence). V lost 5 bases and J lost 6; bases outside the gene matches: 9. The CDR3 is 17 amino acids.

V gene TRBV29-1 combines with J gene TRBJ2-5; D is possibly TRBD2 (5 bases). The germline CDR1 and CDR2 sequences are SQVTM and ANQGSEA. CDR3 size: 12 residues. The V end was cut by 7 bases, the J end by 2 bases, with 11 bases between. The CDR3 region is CSAGELQETQYF. The CDR3 DNA reads TGCAGCGCCGGGGAGCTACAAGAGACCCAGTACTTC.

This clonotype was counted many times. V usage is TRBV9 and J usage is TRBJ1-1; D gene ambiguous. This CDR3 spans 13 amino acids. Germline CDR1 is SGDLS and CDR2 is YYNGEE. Deletions cut 4 bases from V and 1 base from J, with 8 bases between. The CDR3 sequence: CASSPGRNTEAFF. The DNA of the CDR3 is TGTGCCAGCAGCCCCGGCAGGAACACTGAAGCTTTCTTT.

This clonotype was recorded at least ten times. V is TRBV12-3 or TRBV12-4 and J is TRBJ2-2; D is unresolved. CDR3 length: 12 residues. V shed 2 bases and J shed 6 bases, with 4 bases lying between them. The CDR3 sequence: CASSLWPGELFF. CDR3 nucleotide sequence: TGTGCCAGCAGTTTATGGCCCGGGGAGCTGTTTTTT.

This clonotype was detected many times. This rearrangement joins TRBV20-1 to TRBJ1-2; unclear D gene. V gave up 3 bases and J gave up 9 bases, with 32 bases separating them. This CDR3 region has 18 residues. Germline CDR1 and CDR2: DFQATT and SNEGSKA (reference sequence). The CDR3 is CSARNTRLPLTMADSYTF. In nucleotides, the CDR3 is TGCAGTGCTAGGAACACAAGACTACCTCTAACTATGGCTGATAGCTACACCTTC.